This T cell receptor beta chain was sequenced in a study of graft-versus-host responses after intestinal transplantation. Study as a whole: Among the recipients, transplants were multivisceral, liver-intestinal, or isolated intestinal. All recipients were given anti-thymocyte globulin induction, and tacrolimus and steroids were then administered for approximately 3 years.

Germline V lookup: CDR1 SGHAT, CDR2 FQNNGV. V lost 1 base, J lost 5 bases, and 17 bases lay in between. The CDR3 is made up of 16 amino acids. In this sample, this clone turned up once. Its specificity is not known. The protocol was immunoSEQ multiplex PCR, while the TCRdb copy is restricted to in-frame clones and leaves out a portion. Of 100,000 or so clones listed, 85% to 95% are singletons. The chain links TRBV11-2 to TRBJ1-2; D gene ambiguous. The source was unstimulated CD8+ T cells sorted from spleen or lymph node cells, collected before intestinal transplant. This TCR was recovered from a human donor who received an intestinal transplant. CDR3 sequence (DNA): TGTGCCAGCAGCTTAGCCCCCGGGTCCCTGAGGTATGGCTACACCTTC. It is translated as CASSLAPGSLRYGYTF.